This entry lists 16 T cell receptor beta chains sequenced from one sample in a study of T cells in Graves' hyperthyroidism and ophthalmopathy. TCR beta CDR3 regions were amplified from RNA. The HTBI set primed first-round TCR CDR3 RT-PCR. MiXCR was run by TCRdb on the multiplex PCR reads, yielding one entry per CDR3 protein. Counted here are 600,000 to 650,000 distinct CDR3 sequences, about a sixth occurring once; the ten biggest clones make up 3.8%. Sequenced: blood. The receptor set was obtained from a woman in her twenties or thirties with Graves' hyperthyroidism.

This clonotype was counted only a few times. The chain is built from TRBV28 and TRBJ2-6; 11 bases match TRBD1. Losses at the gene ends were 5 bases for V and 2 bases for J; bases not matched to a gene: 2. CDR1 and CDR2 (germline): MDHEN, SYDVKM. The CDR3 contains 16 residues. The CDR3 DNA sequence: TGTGCCAGCAGTGGGACAGGGGGTCCTGGGGCCAACGTCCTGACTTTC. Its translation is CASSGTGGPGANVLTF.

As to this clonotype: Relative to the germline gene, one junction end is altered; a read error may explain this. The V and J genes are TRBV15 and TRBJ1-2; D ambiguous. Germline-derived CDR1 and CDR2 are LNHNV and YYDKDF (reference sequence). This CDR3 contains 16 residues. CDR3 residues: CATSRDRGLGGYGSTF. In nucleotides, the CDR3 is TGTGCCACCAGCAGAGATCGAGGTCTGGGAGGATATGGCTCCACCTTC.

In its sample, this clonotype was seen a few times. V gene TRBV20-1 combines with J gene TRBJ1-5; TRBD1 aligns across 7 bases. Germline-derived CDR1 and CDR2 are DFQATT and SNEGSKA (reference sequence). Trimming at V came to 3 bases and at J to 2 bases, leaving 13 bases not matched to a gene. This CDR3 is 17 amino acids long. CDR3 amino acids: CSARDRRKLGGNQPQHF. DNA of the CDR3: TGCAGTGCTAGGGACAGGAGAAAATTAGGGGGCAATCAGCCCCAGCATTTT.

This chain links TRBV15 with TRBJ2-5; D gene unclear. Germline V gene lookup returns CDR1 LNHNV and CDR2 YYDKDF (reference sequence). The CDR3 totals 15 residues. The V gene lost 3 bases and the J gene lost 2 bases, with 13 bases spanning the gap. This chain's CDR3 is CATSRPVGRQETQYF. CDR3 coding DNA: TGTGCCACCAGCAGGCCCGTCGGCCGACAAGAGACCCAGTACTTC.

This clonotype was found once. This may stem from a read error, because a much larger clone lies one nucleotide away. The V and J genes are TRBV2 and TRBJ2-7, with 12 positions matching TRBD2. Germline loops: CDR1 SNHLY, CDR2 FYNNEI. The V segment lost 8 bases and the J segment 2 bases; nucleotides outside the gene matches: 19. This CDR3 is 19 amino acids long. The CDR3: CASGRPGLAGVKIPYEQYF. CDR3 DNA: TGTGCCAGCGGGCGTCCGGGACTAGCGGGCGTCAAGATACCCTACGAGCAGTACTTC.

This clonotype has a count of ten or more. This sequence joins TRBV6-1 and TRBJ2-1, with 12 bases fitting TRBD2. The CDR3 is made up of 15 amino acids. Trimming took 4 bases from V and 5 from J; bases not matched to a gene: 3. CDR1 and CDR2 (germline): MNHNS, SASEGT. The CDR3: CASSGLAGVDNEQFF. CDR3 DNA sequence: TGTGCCAGCAGTGGACTAGCGGGAGTGGACAATGAGCAGTTCTTC.

In this sample, this clonotype turned up many times. V and J are TRBV2 and TRBJ2-3, with TRBD1 matching over 7 bases. Germline trimming cut 5 bases from V and 0 bases from J; bases unmatched to any gene: 2. The germline V gene has CDR1 SNHLY and CDR2 FYNNEI. The CDR3 is 14 amino acids. The CDR3 DNA is TGTGCCAGCAGTAGGGACAGAAGCACAGATACGCAGTATTTT. It yields the protein CASSRDRSTDTQYF. Supplemented by reference TRBV2 and TRBJ2-3, the full variable domain reads EPEVTQTPSHQVTQMGQEVILRCVPISNHLYFYWYRQILGQKVEFLVSFYNNEISEKSEIFDDQFSVERPDGSNFTLKIRSTKLEDSAMYFCASSRDRSTDTQYFGPGTRLTVL.

This clonotype has at least ten counts. The CDR3 region has the DNA TGTGCCAGCAGTTTATGGGACAGGGATTCGGATACGCAGTATTTT. Translated, it gives CASSLWDRDSDTQYF. The rearrangement links TRBV12-3 or TRBV12-4 to TRBJ2-3; 9 bases fit TRBD1. The junction had 6 bases not matched to a gene; V was cut back by 2 bases and J by 6 bases. This CDR3 is 15 amino acids long.

In its sample, this clonotype was seen a few times. The gene calls are TRBV5-5 and TRBJ2-7; 7 nucleotides agree with TRBD2. This CDR3 is 14 amino acids long. Germline assignment: CDR1 SGHKS and CDR2 YYEKEE (reference sequence). The V segment lost 4 bases and the J segment 3 bases; nucleotides outside the gene matches: 7. CDR3 in amino acids: CASSKGLPNYEQYF. The CDR3 nucleotides are TGTGCCAGCAGCAAGGGACTACCTAACTACGAGCAGTACTTC. The entire variable domain, with the rest obtained from reference TRBV5-5 and TRBJ2-7, is as follows: DAGVTQSPTHLIKTRGQQVTLRCSPISGHKSVSWYQQVLGQGPQFIFQYYEKEERGRGNFPDRFSARQFPNYSSELNVNALLLGDSALYLCASSKGLPNYEQYFGPGTRLTVT.

This clonotype showed up just a few times. One end of the junction is discordant with germline, which a read error may explain. V gene TRBV6-1 combines with J gene TRBJ1-2, with D possibly being TRBD1 (6 bases). CDR1 is MNHNS and CDR2 is SASEGT in the germline V gene. CDR3 length: 15 amino acids. CDR3 DNA sequence: TGTGCCAGCAGCGAAGGGGGACCGAGCAACTATGGCTACACCTTC. Its translation is CASSEGGPSNYGYTF.

This clonotype was seen many times. The rearrangement uses TRBV11-2 and TRBJ2-5; no reliable D call. The CDR3 has 13 amino acids. V was clipped by 1 base and J by 5 bases, with 8 bases between them. CDR1 SGHAT and CDR2 FQNNGV come from the germline V gene. The CDR3 sequence: CASSLVGWETQYF. The CDR3 region has the DNA TGTGCCAGCAGCTTAGTGGGCTGGGAGACCCAGTACTTC. The whole variable domain, filled in from reference TRBV11-2 and TRBJ2-5, reads EAGVAQSPRYKIIEKRQSVAFWCNPISGHATLYWYQQILGQGPKLLIQFQNNGVVDDSQLPKDRFSAERLKGVDSTLKIQPAKLEDSAVYLCASSLVGWETQYFGPGTRLLVL.

This clonotype occurred many times. The chain carries TRBV5-1 and TRBJ2-7; the match to TRBD2 covers 9 bases. Germline assignment: CDR1 SGHRS and CDR2 YFSETQ. V lost 3 bases, J lost 0 bases, and 4 bases stayed unmatched. This CDR3 has 15 residues. CDR3 in DNA: TGCGCCAGCAGCTCGACTAGCGGAGCCTCCTACGAGCAGTACTTC. Its protein product is CASSSTSGASYEQYF. Together with reference TRBV5-1 and TRBJ2-7, the CDR3 gives the full variable domain: KAGVTQTPRYLIKTRGQQVTLSCSPISGHRSVSWYQQTPGQGLQFLFEYFSETQRNKGNFPGRFSGRQFSNSRSEMNVSTLELGDSALYLCASSSTSGASYEQYFGPGTRLTVT.

The rearrangement links TRBV9 to TRBJ1-2; D ambiguous. The germline CDR1 and CDR2 sequences are SGDLS and YYNGEE. This CDR3 comprises 15 residues. V was pared by 4 bases and J by 2 bases, with 15 bases between. CDR3 sequence reads: CASSPPLVQNYGYTF. The CDR3 nucleotides read TGTGCCAGCAGCCCACCCCTGGTGCAGAACTATGGCTACACCTTC. Filled out from reference TRBV9 and TRBJ1-2, the complete variable domain reads DSGVTQTPKHLITATGQRVTLRCSPRSGDLSVYWYQQSLDQGLQFLIQYYNGEERAKGNILERFSAQQFPDLHSELNLSSLELGDSALYFCASSPPLVQNYGYTFGSGTRLTVV.

This clonotype was counted at least ten times. This chain uses TRBV15 with TRBJ2-1; 11 positions agree with TRBD2. Trimming cost V 3 bases and J 0 bases; bases outside gene matches: 1. Germline V CDR1 and CDR2: LNHNV, YYDKDF (reference sequence). The CDR3 has 16 residues. The CDR3 reads CATSSSGRASYNEQFF. In DNA, the CDR3 is TGTGCCACCAGCAGTAGCGGGAGGGCCTCCTACAATGAGCAGTTCTTC.

This clonotype was detected many times. The V and J genes are TRBV20-1 and TRBJ1-5, with D unresolved. CDR1 DFQATT and CDR2 SNEGSKA come from the germline V gene (reference sequence). With 7 bases removed from V and 0 bases from J, the gap between germline ends came to 19 bases. The CDR3 covers 16 residues. CDR3 DNA: TGCAGTGTGGGTTTTGGCAGGAGTTATAGCAATCAGCCCCAGCATTTT. Protein: CSVGFGRSYSNQPQHF.

The chain uses TRBV19 and TRBJ2-1; D remains unclear. The CDR3 consists of 16 residues. V was cut by 3 bases and J by 0 bases, with 12 bases left in between. Looked up from germline, CDR1 is LNHDA and CDR2 is SQIVND (reference sequence). For the CDR3, the DNA is TGTGCCAGTAGTATTCCCGACGGCGGCTCCTACAATGAGCAGTTCTTC. It translates to CASSIPDGGSYNEQFF.